The clone carrying this TCR beta chain was found once. The Seattle patients, enrolled during active infection, were followed longitudinally. The data were obtained in a study of blood T cell repertoires in COVID-19. Turning to the study itself: COVID-19 samples, acute and convalescent, were from the United States, Italy and Spain. Sources were T cells, B-cell-depleted T cells, or PBMCs; the material itself was cDNA or gDNA.

Per the original methods: Estimated nucleated cell counts came from reference gene primer amplification. Method: immunoSEQ multiplex PCR; TCRdb's copy keeps in-frame clones and lacks some. V, J and clone size derive from that table, while D and trimming were established from the DNA sequence. The sample has about 370,000 clones, 89% seen once. The CDR3 is 12 residues long. The V gene's germline CDR1 is LNHDA and CDR2 SQIVND (reference sequence). Trimming left V 2 bases short and J 5 bases short, with 4 bases between. The sequence came from a woman aged 25-40 years with COVID-19, enrolled during active disease. Sequencing input: peripheral blood. The rearrangement uses TRBV19 and TRBJ2-1; D is unclear. In nucleotides, the CDR3 is TGTGCCAGTAGTATAACAGACAATGAGCAGTTCTTC. It specifies CASSITDNEQFF.